A selection of T cell receptor beta chains follows, all from one sample in a study of response to subunit inactivated influenza vaccine. Each CDR3 protein is one row after TCRdb ran MiXCR on the RT-PCR reads. The sample yields approximately 530,000 distinct CDR3 sequences, around 13% seen once. Material: PBMCs from blood, obtained 40 to 50 days after vaccination. These receptor sequences come from a man aged 50 or older who received an inactivated influenza vaccine. Both conserved end residues are part of each CDR3. The D gene is left open where the match is weak. Size is stated for part of the rows, as once, few or many counts, or as a class when the clone is expanded.

V gene	clone size	D gene	J gene	CDR3 DNA	CDR3 protein
TRBV9	-	-	TRBJ2-5	TGTGCCAGCAGCGGAAGGAGAGGAAAGGGAGTCGAGACCCAGTACTTC	CASSGRRGKGVETQYF
TRBV6-2/TRBV6-3	-	-	TRBJ2-1	TGTGCCAGCAGTTACCTGGGGGGAGCAGGGAATGAGCAGTTCTTC	CASSYLGGAGNEQFF
TRBV5-1	-	TRBD2	TRBJ2-3	TGCGCCAGCAGCTTGGGGTTAGCGGGGACTCGCGGAGATACGCAGTATTTT	CASSLGLAGTRGDTQYF
TRBV12-3/TRBV12-4	-	-	TRBJ1-1	TGTGCCAGCAGCCCCGGCAGGGGTTCTGAAGCTTTCTTT	CASSPGRGSEAFF
TRBV7-2	few	TRBD1	TRBJ2-5	TGTGCCAGCAGCTTAGGGGGACAGGGCCAAGAGACCCAGTACTTC	CASSLGGQGQETQYF
TRBV12-3/TRBV12-4	-	-	TRBJ1-4	TGTGCCAGCAGTTTAACGGGGATATGGCCGCCCGAAAAACTGTTTTTT	CASSLTGIWPPEKLFF
TRBV6-2/TRBV6-3	few	-	TRBJ1-2	TGTGCCAGCAGGCGGGTGTCGGCGAACTATGGCTACACCTTC	CASRRVSANYGYTF
TRBV20-1	few	TRBD1	TRBJ1-2	TGCAGTGCTAGACCCACCGGGACAGCGGGTTATGGCTACACCTTC	CSARPTGTAGYGYTF
TRBV5-1	few	-	TRBJ2-7	TGCGCCAGCAGCTTGGAGGTAGCGGCCGTCTACGAGCAGTACTTC	CASSLEVAAVYEQYF
TRBV4-3	few	-	TRBJ2-1	TGCGCCAGCAGCCAGCAACTAGACCCCTACAATGAGCAGTTCTTC	CASSQQLDPYNEQFF
TRBV20-1	-	TRBD1	TRBJ1-3	TGCAGTGCAACACAGGGGGCCTCTGGAAACACCATATATTTT	CSATQGASGNTIYF
TRBV4-1	-	TRBD1	TRBJ2-1	TGCGCCAGCAGCCAAGGGACAGGGGCAAACAATGAGCAGTTCTTC	CASSQGTGANNEQFF
TRBV7-8	few	-	TRBJ2-7	TGTGCCAGCAGCTTAGGGGAGTGGCACGAGCAGTACTTC	CASSLGEWHEQYF
TRBV24-1	few	-	TRBJ1-1	TGTGCCACCAGTGATTTCGGGACTCAAAGGGGAGCTTTCTTT	CATSDFGTQRGAFF
TRBV27	many	-	TRBJ2-6	TGTGCCAGCAGCGTGACAGGAATTATAGGGGCCAACGTCCTGACTTTC	CASSVTGIIGANVLTF